Listed here are 16 T cell receptor beta chains from one sample, sequenced in a study of T cell repertoires in cytomegalovirus infection. These receptors have no known antigen. TCRdb reanalysed the reads using MiXCR and keeps one entry per CDR3 protein. The data show about 470,000 distinct CDR3 sequences, roughly 42% seen once. The sample consisted of cultured PBMCs, taken from culture after CMV antigen stimulation. All receptors derive from a human donor in good health (CMV status not recorded). Some clones in this sample may be carry-over from other donors' samples.

The chain employs TRBV20-1 and TRBJ2-5; 9 bases agree with TRBD2. The CDR3 runs to 14 residues. Germline CDR1 is DFQATT and CDR2 is SNEGSKA (reference sequence). J lost 5 bases, V lost 3 bases, and 7 bases had no gene match. CDR3 loop: CSARRASGVETQYF. The CDR3 coding sequence is TGCAGTGCTAGGAGGGCTAGCGGGGTGGAGACCCAGTACTTC.

The CDR3 here is CASSSRGLVGETQYF. The DNA of the CDR3 is TGTGCCAGCAGCTCACGCGGACTAGTAGGCGAGACCCAGTACTTC. V and J are TRBV7-2 and TRBJ2-5, with 7 bases lining up with TRBD2. The CDR3 spans 15 residues. The germline CDR1 and CDR2 sequences are SGHTA and FQGNSA. Unmatched junction bases numbered 10, after V lost 4 bases and J lost 5 bases.

V and J are TRBV6-5 and TRBJ2-7; 10 bases fit TRBD2. Germline loops: CDR1 MNHEY, CDR2 SVGAGI. Trimming at V came to 5 bases and at J to 0 bases, leaving 7 bases not matched to a gene. This CDR3 comprises 16 residues. The CDR3 reads CASSPLAGAPSYEQYF. As DNA, the CDR3 is TGTGCCAGCAGTCCGCTAGCGGGAGCCCCCTCCTACGAGCAGTACTTC.

CDR3 DNA sequence: TGTGCCAGCAGCCACCCCGGGACTAGCCCCCGAGGTAGCACCGGGGAGCTGTTTTTT. Protein product: CASSHPGTSPRGSTGELFF. The V and J genes are TRBV14 and TRBJ2-2; 9 bases map to TRBD2. The ends lost 3 bases at V and 4 bases at J; junction bases unmatched: 15. Germline CDR1 SGHDN, CDR2 FVKESK. This CDR3 contains 19 residues.

J is TRBJ2-1 and V is TRBV19, with D tentatively TRBD2 (6 bases). Germline CDR1 reads LNHDA; CDR2 reads SQIVND (reference sequence). This CDR3 contains 14 residues. The CDR3 region has the DNA TGTGCAGCTTCCCCCGGGACTCGCTACAATGAGCAGTTCTTC. Translating it yields CAASPGTRYNEQFF.

The V and J genes are TRBV19 and TRBJ1-1; maybe TRBD1 (6 bases). Trimming cost V 10 bases and J 1 base, with 13 bases left between them. The CDR3 spans 13 residues. The V gene's germline CDR1 is LNHDA and CDR2 SQIVND (reference sequence). The CDR3 nucleotides are TGTGCCACCGCCCTGGGGGCGAACACTGAAGCTTTCTTT. This sequence encodes CATALGANTEAFF.

V is TRBV7-8 and J is TRBJ2-1; 7 nucleotides agree with TRBD1. The CDR3 contains 13 residues. With 7 bases clipped from V and 6 bases from J, the junction kept 6 bases outside the gene matches. CDR1 and CDR2 (germline): SGHVS, FQNEAQ. CDR3 bases: TGTGCCAGCATCGGGACAGCCAGCAATGAGCAGTTCTTC. Translation: CASIGTASNEQFF.

The rearrangement links TRBV6-2 or TRBV6-3 to TRBJ1-2, with 7 bases aligning to TRBD1. The CDR3 contains 13 residues. Germline CDR1 MNHEY, CDR2 SVGEGT. V lost 6 bases, J lost 8 bases, and 9 bases stayed unmatched. CDR3 DNA sequence: TGTGCCAGCAGAGGCTCGACAGGGCGAGGCTACACCTTC. Amino acid sequence: CASRGSTGRGYTF.

The chain has TRBV24-1 and TRBJ2-2, with 13 nucleotides matching TRBD2. The CDR3 sequence is 18 residues long. Germline V gives CDR1 KGHDR, CDR2 SFDVKD. V was pared by 9 bases and J by 1 base, with 10 bases of the junction left unmatched. CDR3 in amino acids: CATPPGLAGAKNTGELFF. Here the CDR3 DNA reads TGTGCCACCCCCCCTGGACTAGCGGGGGCCAAGAACACCGGGGAGCTGTTTTTT.

The chain combines TRBV6-1 with TRBJ2-7; 8 nucleotides agree with TRBD2. Trimming removed 4 bases from V and 6 bases from J; junction bases left unmatched: 8. The CDR3 loop spans 14 amino acids. CDR1 and CDR2 from the germline V gene are MNHNS and SASEGT. CDR3 loop: CASSGGLAVSEQYF. Here the CDR3 DNA reads TGTGCCAGCAGTGGTGGACTAGCCGTTTCCGAGCAGTACTTC.

This clonotype was counted a few times. V and J are TRBV12-3 or TRBV12-4 and TRBJ2-5; 13 bases agree with TRBD2. The CDR3 has 15 residues. With 5 bases clipped from V and 5 bases from J, the junction kept 5 bases outside the gene matches. The CDR3 reads CASSLGTSGAETQYF. CDR3 sequence (DNA): TGTGCCAGCAGTCTCGGGACTAGCGGGGCGGAGACCCAGTACTTC.

The J gene is TRBJ2-5, the V gene TRBV5-1, with TRBD1 matching 9 bases. CDR1 and CDR2 (germline): SGHRS, YFSETQ. This CDR3 is 16 amino acids long. With 4 bases clipped from V and 4 bases from J, the junction kept 11 bases outside the gene matches. Here the CDR3 DNA reads TGCGCCAGCAGCCCGAGACCCGGGACAGGGACAGAGACCCAGTACTTC. It is translated as CASSPRPGTGTETQYF.

V usage is TRBV27 and J usage is TRBJ1-1, with D possibly matching TRBD1 (5 bases). The V gene lost 8 bases and the J gene lost 6 bases, with 19 bases spanning the gap. The germline V gene encodes CDR1 MNHEY and CDR2 SMNVEV (reference sequence). This CDR3 region has 14 residues. CDR3 sequence reads: CASARHQGSAEAFF. DNA for the CDR3: TGTGCCAGCGCCCGCCACCAGGGTTCCGCTGAAGCTTTCTTT.

This chain links TRBV20-1 with TRBJ2-7, with 16 bases lining up with TRBD2. The J segment lost 3 bases and the V segment lost 3 bases, leaving 8 bases of the junction unmatched. The CDR3 spans 17 residues. Germline assignment: CDR1 DFQATT and CDR2 SNEGSKA (reference sequence). CDR3: CSARRSGTSGRGYEQYF. CDR3 DNA: TGCAGTGCTAGGAGGTCCGGGACTAGCGGGAGGGGCTACGAGCAGTACTTC.

The sample holds a few counts of this clonotype. The chain links TRBV28 to TRBJ2-2; D unclear. Germline-derived CDR1 and CDR2 are MDHEN and SYDVKM. The V gene lost 3 bases and the J gene lost 5 bases, with 19 bases spanning the gap. This CDR3 is 17 amino acids long. The CDR3 DNA reads as TGTGCCAGCAGTTTTAGGGTCCGCGGATGGGGAACCGGGGAGCTGTTTTTT. Translation gives CASSFRVRGWGTGELFF.

This clonotype came up a few times. The chain links TRBV20-1 to TRBJ2-1, with 7 bases aligning to TRBD2. Germline V CDR1 and CDR2: DFQATT, SNEGSKA (reference sequence). The CDR3 sequence is 15 residues long. With 1 base clipped from V and 5 bases from J, the junction kept 8 bases outside the gene matches. The CDR3 DNA reads as TGCAGTGCTAGAGGGCCAGCGGGAAGGAACAATGAGCAGTTCTTC. Translated: CSARGPAGRNNEQFF.